What follows describes a single T cell receptor (beta chain). Its antigen is not yet known. No qualities accompany the bases; no much larger clone lies one base away. This sample is part of a study of graft-versus-host responses after intestinal transplantation (dated by TCRdb to about 2021). About the study as a whole: The transplants that recipients got were multivisceral, liver-intestinal, or isolated intestinal. Every recipient was given anti-thymocyte globulin induction, followed by around three years of maintenance tacrolimus and steroids. After intestinal transplantation, graft-versus-host and host-versus-graft alloreactive T cell clones in the graft, circulation and bone marrow were tracked using bulk TCR-beta CDR3 sequencing. Alloreactive clones were identified by sequencing pre-transplant mixed lymphocyte reaction products and comparing these products with unstimulated pre-transplant donor and recipient T cells. A cohort of 24 intestinal transplant recipients, including one retransplant, was enrolled, and 3 patients lacking pretransplant specimens were excluded. A peak of at least 4% donor T cells among recipient peripheral blood mononuclear cells was the definition used for donor T cell macrochimerism. Rather than being sequenced by the commercial service, samples from a few later patients were sequenced in-house on an Illumina MiSeq and processed with MiXCR.

Study-level results and caveats: GvH clones turned up in recipient bone marrow, with some appearing earlier in ileal mucosa or blood, a pattern consistent with an intestinal mucosal origin. Early after transplant, declines in HvG clones were associated with peak levels of circulating GvH clones. In patients with donor T cell macrochimerism, the allografts had high GvH to HvG T cell clonal ratios. The conclusions were limited by the relatively low number and heterogeneity of the intestinal transplant patients.

Reading the label with the study, this specimen's time point is: cells obtained before transplantation from donor or recipient. CD3+CD4+ and CD3+CD8+ populations were FACS-sorted from unstimulated pre-transplant donor and recipient cells taken from spleen or lymph nodes. The method behind the library was the immunoSEQ multiplex PCR assay. For most patients, genomic DNA was isolated with the Qiagen DNeasy Blood and Tissue Kit and shipped frozen to Adaptive Biotechnologies for TCR sequencing. For most patients, high-throughput TCR-beta CDR3 sequencing of genomic DNA was performed by Adaptive Biotechnologies. The published analysis was carried out like this. TCR sequencing data were retrieved from Adaptive's ImmunoSEQ software for some 17 patients, whereas three other patients were processed with MiXCR and VDJtools. To correct CD4 versus CD8 sorting errors, sequences present in both subsets at a frequency ratio below 5:1 were removed. CDR3 nucleotide sequences shared between donor and recipient were removed because the origin of such sequences could not be assigned. To count as alloreactive, a clone needed at least 2-fold expansion over unstimulated cells and a minimum CFSE-low frequency of 0.002% (template counts) or 0.001% (read counts). Mappable clones were those detected in sequenced pre-transplant spleen, lymph node, or MLR CFSE-low populations of the donor or recipient. Cumulative frequency of alloreactive clones was calculated as a percentage of all sequences weighted by copy number. In TCRdb, the immuneACCESS table is reduced to in-frame sequences with V and J assigned. These tables do not hold every clone; where another copy was compared, an unresolved V gene accounts for under half, and the others remain unexplained. D and trimming come from the DNA, and the V and J calls and clone size come from that table. For this sample the table gives more than 65,000 clones, of which about 94% were detected only once. Jointly, the top ten make up less than 0.65% of the sample.

CDR1 MNHEY and CDR2 SMNVEV are derived from the germline V gene (reference sequence). Compared with germline, V lacks 8 bases and J lacks 8 bases; bases without a gene match: 0. Spanning cysteine to phenylalanine, the CDR3 consists of 10 amino acids. Just CDR3 DNA is preserved here, 30 bases in frame from base 1. The rearrangement joined TRBV27 to TRBJ2-1; a stretch of 7 junction bases matches TRBD2. This clonotype was sampled from a human donor who received an intestinal transplant. Sequenced material: unstimulated CD8+ T cells sorted from spleen or lymph node cells, taken before intestinal transplant. The DNA sequence follows: TGTGCCAGCGGGGGGGATGAGCAGTTCTTC. The resulting protein is CASGGDEQFF.